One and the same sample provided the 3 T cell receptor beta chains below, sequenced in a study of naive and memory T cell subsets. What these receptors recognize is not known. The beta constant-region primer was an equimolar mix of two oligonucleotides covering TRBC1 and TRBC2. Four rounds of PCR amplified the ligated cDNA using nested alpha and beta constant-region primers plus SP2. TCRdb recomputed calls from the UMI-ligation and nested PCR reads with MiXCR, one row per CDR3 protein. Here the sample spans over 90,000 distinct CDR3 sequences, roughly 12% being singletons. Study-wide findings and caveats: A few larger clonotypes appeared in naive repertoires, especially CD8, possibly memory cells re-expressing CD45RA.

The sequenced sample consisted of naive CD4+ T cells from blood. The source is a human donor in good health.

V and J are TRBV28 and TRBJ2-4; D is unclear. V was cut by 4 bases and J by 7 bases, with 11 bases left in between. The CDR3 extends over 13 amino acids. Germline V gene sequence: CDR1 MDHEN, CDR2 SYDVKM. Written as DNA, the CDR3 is TGTGCCAGCAGTTCCGCCGATCGGAACATTCAGTACTTC. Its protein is CASSSADRNIQYF.

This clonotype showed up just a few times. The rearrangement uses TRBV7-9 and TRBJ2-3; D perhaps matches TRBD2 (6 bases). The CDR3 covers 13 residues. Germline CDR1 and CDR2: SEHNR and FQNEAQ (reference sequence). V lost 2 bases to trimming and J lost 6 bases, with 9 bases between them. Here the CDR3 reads CASSLIGRDTQYF. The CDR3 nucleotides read TGTGCCAGCAGCTTAATTGGGAGGGATACGCAGTATTTT.

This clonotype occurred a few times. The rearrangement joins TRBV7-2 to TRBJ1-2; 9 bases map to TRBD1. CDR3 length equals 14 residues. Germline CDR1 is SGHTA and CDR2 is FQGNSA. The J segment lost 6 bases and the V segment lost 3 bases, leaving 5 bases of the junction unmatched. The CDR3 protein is CASSLGQGIHGYTF. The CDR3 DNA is TGTGCCAGCAGCTTGGGACAGGGTATTCATGGCTACACCTTC.